Only a few counts were recorded for the clone carrying this T cell receptor beta chain. No antigen is known for it. The data stem from a study of T cell repertoires in cytomegalovirus infection. Study as a whole: Matching HLA type, along with CMV infection, was indicated by public TCR beta signatures. Broader study findings: Clonotype analysis showed dominance of the ex vivo response by HLA-C-restricted CMV-specific TCR beta clonotypes. Of the TCR beta families, the public ones yielded a cumulative frequency that identified carriers of CMV plus the relevant HLA.

Each CDR3 protein is one row after TCRdb ran MiXCR on the reads. Counted here are about 830,000 distinct CDR3 sequences, 30% to 35% occurring once; the ten biggest clones make up around 12%. Germline loops: CDR1 KGHDR, CDR2 SFDVKD. Trimming removed 8 bases at V and 4 bases at J, with 20 bases between. This CDR3 spans 16 amino acids. The clonotype was recovered from a human donor in good health (CMV status not recorded). Some clones in this sample may be carry-over from other donors' samples. This specimen consisted of cultured CD8+ T cells from PBMCs, obtained from culture after CMV antigen stimulation. The rearrangement links TRBV24-1 to TRBJ1-5; D is ambiguous. CDR3 in amino acids: CATIEVVGAANQPQHF. DNA for the CDR3: TGTGCCACCATCGAGGTAGTTGGAGCAGCGAATCAGCCCCAGCATTTT.